This T cell receptor beta chain was captured by sequencing in a study of blood T cell repertoires in COVID-19. Germline CDR1 reads SGHTA; CDR2 reads FQGNSA. V lost 5 bases to trimming and J lost 4 bases; unmatched junction nucleotides: 8. This CDR3 region has 16 residues. Libraries were prepared by immunoSEQ multiplex PCR; TCRdb keeps only in-frame clonotypes and omits some of them. In the table there are more than 200,000 clones, 79% of which are singletons. This receptor was obtained from a woman aged 40 to 55 with active or convalescent COVID-19. The chain recombines TRBV7-2 with TRBJ2-1; 10 bases fit TRBD2. Sequences were obtained from peripheral blood. CDR3 coding DNA: TGTGCCAGCAGCCCGAGGACTAGCGGTCTATACAATGAGCAGTTCTTC. As protein: CASSPRTSGLYNEQFF.